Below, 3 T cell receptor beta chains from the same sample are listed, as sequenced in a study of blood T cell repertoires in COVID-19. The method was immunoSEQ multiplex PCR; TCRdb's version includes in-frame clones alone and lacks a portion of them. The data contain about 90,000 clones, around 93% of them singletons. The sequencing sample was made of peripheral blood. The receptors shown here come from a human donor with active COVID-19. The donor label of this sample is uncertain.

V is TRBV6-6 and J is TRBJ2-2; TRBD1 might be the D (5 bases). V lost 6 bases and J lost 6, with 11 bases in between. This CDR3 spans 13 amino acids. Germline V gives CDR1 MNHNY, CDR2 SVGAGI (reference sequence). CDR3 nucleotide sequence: TGTGCCAGCAGACTCCAGGGTGCCGGGGAGCTGTTTTTT. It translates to CASRLQGAGELFF.

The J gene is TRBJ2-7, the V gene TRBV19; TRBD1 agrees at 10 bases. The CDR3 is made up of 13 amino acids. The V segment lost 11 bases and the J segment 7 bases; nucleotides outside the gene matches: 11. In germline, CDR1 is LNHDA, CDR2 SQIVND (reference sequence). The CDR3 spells CAGLGQGLGEQYF. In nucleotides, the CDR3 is TGTGCCGGCCTGGGACAGGGGCTGGGGGAGCAGTACTTC.

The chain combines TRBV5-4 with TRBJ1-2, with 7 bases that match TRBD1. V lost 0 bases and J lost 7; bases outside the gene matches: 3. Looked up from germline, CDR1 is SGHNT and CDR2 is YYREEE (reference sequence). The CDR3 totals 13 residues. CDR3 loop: CASSLAGTAGYTF. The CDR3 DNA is TGTGCCAGCAGCTTGGCCGGGACAGCTGGCTACACCTTC.